This entry lists 9 T cell receptor beta chains sequenced from one sample in a study of regulatory T cells in long-lasting Graves disease. Documented time point: newly diagnosed GD, antithyroid drugs for less than 3 months. Generation of the TCR library employed RNA extracted from PBMCs. According to the study, TCR beta libraries were built with iRepertoire HTBI primers and CDR3-region Arm-PCR. TCRdb ran MiXCR on the multiplex PCR reads and lists one entry per CDR3 protein. The table has roughly 410,000 distinct CDR3 sequences, around 16% seen once. The same sample was also studied in work on T cells in Graves' hyperthyroidism and ophthalmopathy.

This specimen was peripheral blood mononuclear cells (PBMCs), taken at new diagnosis, from a patient treated with antithyroid drugs. The source of these receptors is a woman aged 40 to 55 with Graves disease.

This clonotype was counted at least ten times. CDR3 sequence: CASSPSDGPYNEQFF. CDR3 in DNA: TGTGCCAGCAGCCCCAGCGACGGCCCCTACAATGAGCAGTTCTTC. This chain joins TRBV11-2 and TRBJ2-1; D is uncertain. V gave up 5 bases and J gave up 2 bases, with 13 bases separating them. The CDR3 contains 15 residues. Germline V lookup: CDR1 SGHAT, CDR2 FQNNGV.

This clonotype was recorded many times. V and J are TRBV5-1 and TRBJ2-6; D unresolved. From germline, CDR1 is SGHRS and CDR2 YFSETQ. The V gene lost 3 bases and the J gene lost 2 bases, with 9 bases spanning the gap. This CDR3 has 15 amino acids. CDR3 residues: CASSWEGAGANVLTF. As DNA, the CDR3 is TGCGCCAGCAGCTGGGAAGGCGCTGGGGCCAACGTCCTGACTTTC.

This clonotype was counted a few times. The chain links TRBV19 to TRBJ2-1, with 12 bases identical to TRBD2. V lost 1 base and J lost 10; bases outside the gene matches: 5. Germline V gives CDR1 LNHDA, CDR2 SQIVND (reference sequence). The CDR3 length is 15 residues. CDR3 protein: CASSIVASGRGEQFF. CDR3 DNA: TGTGCCAGTAGTATAGTGGCTAGCGGGAGGGGGGAGCAGTTCTTC.

This clonotype was observed a handful of times. This rearrangement joins TRBV6-1 to TRBJ1-1; D is unclear. CDR3 length: 13 amino acids. Germline-derived CDR1 and CDR2 are MNHNS and SASEGT. V dropped 6 bases and J dropped 5 bases, with 13 bases sitting between them. The CDR3, as DNA: TGTGCCAGCAGCCGAGCACCAGAGACTGAAGCTTTCTTT. Translated: CASSRAPETEAFF.

This clonotype was seen at least ten times. The chain has TRBV18 and TRBJ2-5; TRBD2 matches at 12 bases. This CDR3 has 17 amino acids. CDR1 and CDR2 (germline): KGHSH, LQKENI. V was pared by 3 bases and J by 3 bases, with 8 bases of the junction left unmatched. CDR3 protein: CASSPASGRAGEETQYF. As DNA, the CDR3 is TGTGCCAGCTCACCGGCTAGCGGGAGGGCCGGGGAAGAGACCCAGTACTTC.

CDR3 DNA: TGTGCCAGCAGCGTAGGGGGGAACGAGCAGTACTTC. Translated: CASSVGGNEQYF. The V and J genes are TRBV9 and TRBJ2-7, with D perhaps being TRBD1 or TRBD2 (5 bases each). The CDR3 is made up of 12 amino acids. Deletions cut 0 bases from V and 5 bases from J, with 6 bases between. Germline assignment: CDR1 SGDLS and CDR2 YYNGEE.

By share of the sample, this clonotype is large. This chain links TRBV28 with TRBJ2-1, with D uncertain. Germline lookup yields CDR1 MDHEN and CDR2 SYDVKM. The length of the CDR3 is 16 residues. Between the trimmed V and J ends, which lost 4 bases and 5 bases, there was a span of 18 bases. The CDR3 DNA reads TGTGCCAGCAGTTCCCTTACCGGGTTTGGGGACAATGAGCAGTTCTTC. This encodes CASSSLTGFGDNEQFF.

This clonotype has only a few counts. The chain joins TRBV27 to TRBJ2-2; 10 positions agree with TRBD2. The CDR3 runs to 16 residues. V lost 6 bases and J lost 2; bases outside the gene matches: 6. The germline V gene encodes CDR1 MNHEY and CDR2 SMNVEV (reference sequence). CDR3 nucleotides: TGTGCCAGCAGCTTCCTAGCGGGAGAAAACACCGGGGAGCTGTTTTTT. Translating it yields CASSFLAGENTGELFF.

A remark on this clonotype: A much bigger clone sits one base away, suggesting this may be a read error. The rearrangement joins TRBV3-1 to TRBJ1-6; D perhaps matches TRBD1 (5 bases). Germline V gene sequence: CDR1 LGHDT, CDR2 YNNKEL (reference sequence). Trimming took off 1 base at V and 7 bases at J, with 14 bases between the two ends. The CDR3 has 16 amino acids. The CDR3 DNA sequence: TGTGCCAGCAGCCAAGCCGTGGCAGGGTTGAATTCACCCCTCCACTTT. It yields the protein CASSQAVAGLNSPLHF.